The source of this TCR beta chain is a study of OX40 agonist ivuxolimab in advanced cancers. In the study overall: Ivuxolimab was an agonistic, fully human IgG2 monoclonal antibody directed against OX40 (CD134), a costimulatory receptor. Intravenous ivuxolimab was administered to patients every 2 weeks at six dose levels: 0.01, 0.1, 0.3, 1.5, 3 and 10 mg/kg. Patients were allowed to have had prior anti-PD-1, anti-PD-L1 or anti-CTLA-4 therapy, and more than 35% of the dose-escalation patients had been treated with checkpoint inhibitors. The paper describes the monotherapy dose-escalation part (N of about 55 patients) of the phase I trial of ivuxolimab. In the dose-escalation cohort, around 80% of patients were male, and the mean age was around 65 years with a range of roughly 23 to 90. Partial responses were achieved by three dose-escalation patients, of whom one had hepatocellular carcinoma and two had cutaneous melanoma. Peripheral TCRbeta sequencing aimed to test whether ivuxolimab altered TCR sequence diversity and caused clonal T-cell expansion. Of the 52 patients in dose escalation, approximately 20 had hepatocellular carcinoma, about 15 had melanoma, 9 had renal cell carcinoma and 9 had head and neck cancer. The paper as a whole reports these results and caveats: After ivuxolimab, CD8+ T cells had more expanded clones than CD4+ T cells on average. Clonal expansion of both CD4+ and CD8+ blood T cells was observed from baseline to week 6 at doses 0.1 to 3.0 mg/kg. The antigen specificity of the clonally expanded peripheral T cells was not determined. Low levels of normalized T-cell clonal expansion were also seen in some patients who did not respond. In the 0.1-3.0 mg/kg groups, partial responders were among the patients with the lowest normalized peripheral clonal expansion, particularly in CD8+ T cells.

The germline V gene (reference sequence) gives CDR1 as LNHDA and CDR2 as SQIVND. Measured from the cysteine to the phenylalanine, the CDR3 is 16 residues long. Only CDR3 DNA is held: 48 bases, read in frame from base 1. Cut back by 5 bases and 0 bases, the V and J ends lie 14 bases apart. Genomic DNA was extracted from sorted cells for sequencing of the TCRbeta CDR3 region. The immunoSEQ Assay was used to sequence the TCRbeta CDR3 regions. TCRdb carries this immuneACCESS record with in-frame sequences only. Its versions omit some clonotypes, under half of them owing to an unresolved V gene in the studies checked, with the rest unexplained. The sample table contains some 130,000 clones; only one count was recorded for roughly 91% of them. Roughly 1% of the sample rests with the top ten. Patients with a history of autoimmune disease or receiving systemic immunosuppression were excluded from the trial. Peripheral blood for TCR sequencing was collected from all dose cohorts at baseline, on cycle 4 day 1, and on cycle 7 day 1. The samples were taken from a phase I, first-in-human, multicenter, open-label dose-escalation trial of ivuxolimab. Adults with locally advanced or metastatic melanoma, renal cell, hepatocellular, or head and neck squamous cell carcinoma were enrolled in the trial. CD4+ and CD8+ T cells were sorted separately from peripheral blood before TCR sequencing.

Comment on this clone: No antigen is known for it. No per-base quality is available; no much larger clone lies one base away.

The receptor was isolated from an adult with an advanced solid tumor such as melanoma, head and neck, liver or kidney cancer. This specimen was CD4+ or CD8+ T cells sorted from blood, taken in a trial of the OX40 agonist ivuxolimab. The rearranged chain carries TRBV19 and TRBJ1-3, with no confident D gene call. The CDR3 protein: CASSWGSRTSGNTIYF. The DNA reads as follows: TGTGCCAGTAGTTGGGGATCCAGGACCTCTGGAAACACCATATATTTT.